This passage covers 18 T cell receptor beta chains from one sample sequenced in a study of CD4 and CD8 cells across lung adenocarcinoma regions. In TCRdb, the PCR reads were re-called with MiXCR into one record per CDR3 protein. The profile covers around 20,000 distinct CDR3 sequences, with less than 70% appearing a single time and roughly a quarter taken by the ten largest. Specimen: CD8+ T cells from the center of a lung tumor. The receptors stem from a female donor with lung adenocarcinoma. The CD4 and CD8 labels of this study may be unreliable.

The genes are TRBV4-2 and TRBJ2-2; D gene ambiguous. This CDR3 has 15 residues. The V gene lost 7 bases and the J gene lost 0 bases, with 12 bases spanning the gap. Germline CDR1 and CDR2: LGHNA and YNFKEQ. Here the CDR3 reads CASKVGVSNTGELFF. The CDR3 nucleotides are TGTGCCAGCAAGGTTGGGGTCTCGAACACCGGGGAGCTGTTTTTT.

This clonotype has a single count. One end of the junction fails to match germline, which may point to a read error. The chain joins TRBV6-1 to TRBJ2-3; either TRBD1 or TRBD2 may supply D (5 bases each). The J call may be in error: the DNA end matches TRBJ2-7 better. The length of the CDR3 is 14 residues. Germline values: CDR1 MNHNS, CDR2 SASEGT. The CDR3 sequence: CASIGCRGADTQYF. The CDR3 coding sequence is TGTGCGAGCATAGGGTGCCGAGGGGCAGATACGCAGTACTTC.

This chain connects TRBV6-1 to TRBJ2-3; D tentatively fits TRBD1 or TRBD2 (5 bases each). Judging by the DNA end, TRBJ2-7 fits better; the J call may be wrong. This CDR3 comprises 15 residues. In germline, CDR1 is MNHNS, CDR2 SASEGT. The CDR3 DNA reads as TGTGCCGGGGGTGAAGGAGCCGGAGACACAGATACGCAGTACTTC. Protein sequence: CAGGEGAGDTDTQYF.

This clonotype has more than one count but fewer than ten. This may be a read error: a much more frequent sequence differs by one nucleotide. The chain combines TRBV25-1 with TRBJ2-6; weak D call: TRBD2 (7 bases). CDR1 MGHDK and CDR2 SYGVNS come from the germline V gene. The CDR3 runs 14 residues. CDR3 bases: TGTGCCAGCAGTCCGCGAGGGGGGGTCAACGTCCTGACTTTC. The encoded protein is CASSPRGGVNVLTF.

This rearrangement joins TRBV27 to TRBJ1-6; no clear D. The CDR3 is 15 amino acids. Looked up from germline, CDR1 is MNHEY and CDR2 is SMNVEV (reference sequence). Trimming pared 5 bases from V and 12 bases from J, leaving 20 bases between. The CDR3 region has the DNA TGTGCCAGCAGTCCACTGGACGGGCGCGGGCGACCCCTCCACTTT. Translation gives CASSPLDGRGRPLHF.

Sample share makes this clonotype medium-sized. The J gene is TRBJ2-5, the V gene TRBV7-2, with D maybe TRBD1 (5 bases). From germline, CDR1 is SGHTA and CDR2 FQGNSA. V gave up 1 base and J gave up 5 bases, with 8 bases separating them. This CDR3 is built from 13 residues. This CDR3 is CASSLGPGETQYF. The CDR3 DNA is TGTGCCAGCAGCTTAGGCCCAGGGGAGACCCAGTACTTC.

V is TRBV6-1 and J is TRBJ2-7; TRBD1 is a possible D gene (6 bases). The end of the DNA fits TRBJ2-1 better, so the J call may be wrong. The CDR3 loop spans 13 amino acids. In germline, CDR1 is MNHNS, CDR2 SASEGT. In nucleotides, the CDR3 is TGTGCCAGCAGACTACAGGGCTACGGGGAGCAGTTCTTC. Translation gives CASRLQGYGEQFF.

The chain combines TRBV6-1 with TRBJ2-2; 7 bases align to TRBD1. Per the germline V gene, CDR1 is MNHNS and CDR2 is SASEGT. Germline trimming cut 9 bases from V and 13 bases from J; bases unmatched to any gene: 20. This CDR3 is 15 amino acids long. The CDR3 bases are TGTGCCAGGAGCGGACAGGCTGTGAGCACCGAGACGCTGTTTTTT. Amino acid sequence: CARSGQAVSTETLFF.

The chain joins TRBV5-1 to TRBJ2-3, with D perhaps matching TRBD2 (6 bases). Per germline, CDR1 SGHRS and CDR2 YFSETQ. The V end lost 1 base, the J end lost 0 bases, and 9 bases lay between the germline ends. The CDR3 runs to 15 residues. The CDR3 sequence: CASSLPGLSTDTQYF. The CDR3 DNA reads as TGCGCCAGCAGCTTGCCGGGACTTAGCACAGATACGCAGTATTTT.

In regard to this clonotype: Its ends do not fully match the called genes, so a read error is possible. The chain is built from TRBV27 and TRBJ2-6, with a possible D match to TRBD1 (7 bases). Germline assignment: CDR1 MNHEY and CDR2 SMNVEV (reference sequence). The CDR3 runs to 14 residues. Written as DNA, the CDR3 is TGTGCCAGCGGGCGGGGTCATGGGACAGACGCGCAGAATTTC. Protein sequence: CASGRGHGTDAQNF.

Comment on this clonotype: The junction differs from germline at one of its ends, possibly a read error. V usage is TRBV6-1 and J usage is TRBJ2-4; 7 positions match TRBD2. CDR3 length equals 15 residues. Germline values: CDR1 MNHNS, CDR2 SASEGT. This chain's CDR3 is CASKAGLAGKDTQYF. CDR3 DNA: TGTGCCAGCAAAGCGGGGCTGGCGGGCAAAGACACTCAGTATTTC.

The chain is built from TRBV28 and TRBJ2-3, with 13 bases aligning to TRBD2. J gave up 5 bases and V 5 bases, and 7 bases lay outside the gene matches. Germline assignment: CDR1 MDHEN and CDR2 SYDVKM. The CDR3 length is 16 residues. The CDR3 protein is CASSPIRLAGGDTQYF. DNA of the CDR3: TGTGCCAGCAGTCCTATACGACTAGCGGGAGGAGATACGCAGTATTTT.

This clonotype has only a few counts. The chain has TRBV6-1 and TRBJ1-2; tentative D call: TRBD1 (6 bases). The V end lost 2 bases, the J end lost 8 bases, and 12 bases lay between the germline ends. Germline-derived CDR1 and CDR2 are MNHNS and SASEGT. The CDR3 consists of 13 residues. CDR3 residues: CASSELGQRGYTF. The CDR3 DNA reads TGTGCCAGCAGTGAACTTGGACAGAGGGGCTACACCTTC.

This clonotype was seen a handful of times. The rearrangement uses TRBV27 and TRBJ2-5; TRBD2 matches at 8 bases. The CDR3 has 17 residues. CDR1 and CDR2 (germline): MNHEY, SMNVEV (reference sequence). V was clipped by 8 bases and J by 2 bases; unmatched bases: 16. In DNA, the CDR3 is TGTGCCAGCGGGGCCGGGGGGGGGGGGGGGGGACAAGAGACCCAGTACTTC. Translating gives CASGAGGGGGGQETQYF.

As to this clonotype: A junction end diverges from the germline sequence, so it may reflect a read error. The chain is built from TRBV10-3 and TRBJ2-5, with 7 bases that match TRBD2. This CDR3 contains 13 residues. Germline CDR1 and CDR2: ENHRY and SYGVKD. The CDR3 DNA reads as TGTGCTATCAGGGTAGCGGGCCAAGAGACCCAGTACTTC. Protein sequence: CAIRVAGQETQYF.

The chain couples TRBV6-1 to TRBJ2-3; possible D gene TRBD2, 5 bases. The DNA end favors TRBJ2-2, so the J call may be wrong. The germline gives CDR1 MNHNS, CDR2 SASEGT. This CDR3 is 15 amino acids long. The chain's CDR3 is CASSGLAVSTDALFF. The CDR3 coding sequence is TGTGCCAGCAGCGGACTGGCGGTGAGCACCGATGCGCTGTTTTTT.

Remarks on this clonotype: The junction departs from germline at one end; a sequencing error may be responsible. The chain employs TRBV12-3 or TRBV12-4 and TRBJ2-3; 10 nucleotides line up with TRBD1. The CDR3 has 18 amino acids. CDR3 sequence (DNA): TGTGCCAGCAGCAACCCGGGGACAGGGGTTTGTGACCAAGATACGCAGTACTTT. Translating gives CASSNPGTGVCDQDTQYF.

By frequency in the sample, this clonotype is medium-sized. This CDR3 reads CASSARGTSGINEQFF. CDR3 DNA sequence: TGTGCCAGCAGCGCCCGGGGGACTAGCGGGATCAATGAGCAGTTCTTC. The chain carries TRBV27 and TRBJ2-1; 13 bases line up with TRBD2. The CDR3 is made up of 16 amino acids. Germline V gene sequence: CDR1 MNHEY, CDR2 SMNVEV (reference sequence). Trimming cost V 6 bases and J 6 bases; bases outside gene matches: 8.